The clone carrying this T cell receptor beta chain occurred many times. Its antigen remains unknown. This CDR3 comprises 14 residues. Trimming took off 1 base at V and 3 bases at J, with 10 bases between the two ends. The germline CDR1 and CDR2 sequences are SQVTM and ANQGSEA. The sample comes from a study of T cell repertoires in cytomegalovirus infection. In the study overall: A matching HLA type, together with CMV infection, was signaled by public TCR beta signatures.

Study findings and constraints: Cumulative public TCR beta family frequency identified CMV carriers with the relevant HLA.

TCRdb re-called the reads with MiXCR, one entry per CDR3 protein. Of hundreds of thousands of distinct CDR3 sequences listed, roughly a tenth are singletons. Material: PBMCs. The origin of this receptor is a human donor in good health (CMV status not recorded). Some clones in this sample may be carry-over from other donors' samples. The chain recombines TRBV29-1 with TRBJ2-1, with D perhaps given as TRBD1 or TRBD2 (5 bases each). This CDR3 is CSVEGGANYNEQFF. In DNA, the CDR3 is TGCAGCGTTGAAGGAGGGGCCAACTACAATGAGCAGTTCTTC.